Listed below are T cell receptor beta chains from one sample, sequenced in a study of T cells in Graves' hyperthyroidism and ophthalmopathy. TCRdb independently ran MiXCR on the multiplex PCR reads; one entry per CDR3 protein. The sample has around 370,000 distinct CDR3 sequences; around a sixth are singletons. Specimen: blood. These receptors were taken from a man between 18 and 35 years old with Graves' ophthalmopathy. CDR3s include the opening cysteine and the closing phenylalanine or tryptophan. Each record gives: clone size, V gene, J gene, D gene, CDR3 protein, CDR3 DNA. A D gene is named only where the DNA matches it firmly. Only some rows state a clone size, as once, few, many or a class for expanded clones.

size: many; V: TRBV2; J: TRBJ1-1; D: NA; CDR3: CASSQDRVEAFF; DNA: TGTGCCAGCAGCCAAGACAGAGTTGAAGCTTTCTTT
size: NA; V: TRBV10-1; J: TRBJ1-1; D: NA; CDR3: CASSESGSPEAFF; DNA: TGCGCCAGCAGTGAGTCAGGGTCCCCTGAAGCTTTCTTT
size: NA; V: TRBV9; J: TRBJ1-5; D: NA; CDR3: CASSVEAGNQPQHF; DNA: TGTGCCAGCAGCGTTGAGGCAGGGAATCAGCCCCAGCATTTT
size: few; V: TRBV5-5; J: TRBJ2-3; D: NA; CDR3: CASHPTRVGDTQYF; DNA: TGTGCCAGCCATCCGACAAGGGTGGGAGATACGCAGTATTTT
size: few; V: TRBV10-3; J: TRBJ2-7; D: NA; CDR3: CATGGQGMGEQYF; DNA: TGTGCCACCGGGGGGCAGGGAATGGGCGAGCAGTACTTC
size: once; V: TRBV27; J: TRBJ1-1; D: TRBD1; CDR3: CASSRRTGGTTEAFF; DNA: TGTGCCAGCAGTCGACGGACAGGGGGCACCACTGAAGCTTTCTTT
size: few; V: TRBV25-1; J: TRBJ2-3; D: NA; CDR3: CASSELPGRILTDTQYF; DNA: TGTGCCAGCAGTGAACTTCCGGGACGGATACTCACAGATACGCAGTATTTT
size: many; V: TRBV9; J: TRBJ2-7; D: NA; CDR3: CASSVGLLSYEQYF; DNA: TGTGCCAGCAGCGTAGGGCTGCTGTCCTACGAGCAGTACTTC
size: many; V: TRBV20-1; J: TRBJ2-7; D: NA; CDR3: CSAGARDGSSYEQYF; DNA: TGCAGTGCCGGGGCTCGAGACGGGAGCTCCTACGAGCAGTACTTC
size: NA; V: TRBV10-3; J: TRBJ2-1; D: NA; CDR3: CAISGQVSYNEQFF; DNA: TGTGCCATCAGTGGACAGGTTTCCTACAATGAGCAGTTCTTC
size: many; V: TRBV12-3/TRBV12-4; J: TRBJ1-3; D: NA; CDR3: CASSSTAISGNTIYF; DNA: TGTGCCAGCAGTTCGACAGCCATCTCTGGAAACACCATATATTTT
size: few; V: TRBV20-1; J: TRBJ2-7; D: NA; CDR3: CSATEGGQALHEQYF; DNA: TGCAGTGCCACCGAGGGGGGCCAAGCGCTCCACGAGCAGTACTTC
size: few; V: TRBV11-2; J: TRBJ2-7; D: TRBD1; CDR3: CASSLYDRGYEQYF; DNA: TGTGCCAGCAGCTTATACGACAGGGGATACGAGCAGTACTTC
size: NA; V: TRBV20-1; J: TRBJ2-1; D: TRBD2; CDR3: CSARREREFYEQFF; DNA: TGCAGTGCTAGGCGTGAGCGGGAGTTCTATGAGCAGTTCTTC
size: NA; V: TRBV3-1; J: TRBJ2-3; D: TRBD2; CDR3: CASSRSSGGPTDTQYF; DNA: TGTGCCAGCAGCCGTTCTAGCGGGGGGCCCACAGATACGCAGTATTTT
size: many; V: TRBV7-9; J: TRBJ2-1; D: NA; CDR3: CASKGAGFYNEQFF; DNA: TGTGCCAGCAAAGGGGCAGGATTCTACAATGAGCAGTTCTTC
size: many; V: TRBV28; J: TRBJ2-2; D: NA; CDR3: CASSRGLLSGELFF; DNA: TGTGCCAGCAGTCGGGGGCTTTTATCCGGGGAGCTGTTTTTT
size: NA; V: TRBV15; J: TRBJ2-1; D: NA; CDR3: CATSRDRVGGLEQFF; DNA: TGTGCCACCAGCAGAGATCGAGTGGGCGGCCTTGAGCAGTTCTTC
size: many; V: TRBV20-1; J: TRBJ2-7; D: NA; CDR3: CSARDGQGPSYEQYF; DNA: TGCAGTGCTAGAGATGGGCAGGGACCGTCCTACGAGCAGTACTTC
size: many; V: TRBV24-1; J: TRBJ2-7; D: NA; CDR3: CATSDQYKNEQYF; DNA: TGTGCCACCAGTGACCAGTACAAAAACGAGCAGTACTTC
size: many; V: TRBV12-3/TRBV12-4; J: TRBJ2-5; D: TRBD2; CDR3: CASSLGTSGDQETQYF; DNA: TGTGCCAGCAGTTTGGGGACTAGCGGGGACCAAGAGACCCAGTACTTC
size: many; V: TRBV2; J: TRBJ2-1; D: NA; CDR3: CASGDFSSYNEQFF; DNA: TGTGCCAGCGGGGACTTTAGCTCCTACAATGAGCAGTTCTTC
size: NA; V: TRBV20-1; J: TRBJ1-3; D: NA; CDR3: CSAAPWGVGNAIYF; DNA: TGCAGTGCCGCCCCTTGGGGGGTGGGAAACGCCATATATTTT
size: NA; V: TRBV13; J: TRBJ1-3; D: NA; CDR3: CASKGKENTIYF; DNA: TGTGCCAGCAAGGGGAAGGAAAACACCATATATTTT
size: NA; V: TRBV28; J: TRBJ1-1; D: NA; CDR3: CASSGLLGLNTEAFF; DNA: TGTGCCAGCAGTGGGCTACTGGGCTTGAACACTGAAGCTTTCTTT
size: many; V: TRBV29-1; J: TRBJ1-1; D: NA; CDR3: CSVERGGTEAFF; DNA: TGCAGCGTTGAAAGGGGGGGCACTGAAGCTTTCTTT
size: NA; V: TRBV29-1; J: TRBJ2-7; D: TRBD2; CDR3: CSAGLGGDEQYF; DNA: TGCAGCGCCGGGCTGGGAGGGGACGAGCAGTACTTC
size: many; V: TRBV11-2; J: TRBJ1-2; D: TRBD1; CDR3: CASSEGQGRGYTF; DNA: TGTGCCAGCAGCGAGGGACAGGGACGCGGCTACACCTTC
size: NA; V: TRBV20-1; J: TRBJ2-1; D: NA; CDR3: CSAYPRAQNSYNEQFF; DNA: TGCAGTGCTTATCCAAGGGCCCAAAACTCCTACAATGAGCAGTTCTTC
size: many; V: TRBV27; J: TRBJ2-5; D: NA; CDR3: CASSQTDGTLGETQYF; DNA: TGTGCCAGCAGTCAAACGGACGGGACCCTGGGAGAGACCCAGTACTTC
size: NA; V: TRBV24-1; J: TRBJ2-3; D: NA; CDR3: CLQGFADTQYF; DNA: TGTCTCCAGGGGTTCGCAGATACGCAGTATTTT
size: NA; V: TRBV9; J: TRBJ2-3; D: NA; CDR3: CASSLTGGASTDTQYF; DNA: TGTGCCAGCAGCCTCACAGGGGGGGCTAGCACAGATACGCAGTATTTT
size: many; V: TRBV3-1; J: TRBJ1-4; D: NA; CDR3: CASSRASGEKLFF; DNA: TGTGCCAGCAGCCGGGCCTCGGGTGAAAAACTGTTTTTT
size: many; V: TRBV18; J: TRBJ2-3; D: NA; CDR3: CASSPEEGRTDTQYF; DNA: TGTGCCAGCTCACCAGAGGAGGGGAGGACAGATACGCAGTATTTT
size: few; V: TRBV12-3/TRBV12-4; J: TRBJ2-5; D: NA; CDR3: CASSFSPGLTETQYF; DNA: TGTGCCAGCAGTTTTTCCCCGGGGCTAACGGAGACCCAGTACTTC
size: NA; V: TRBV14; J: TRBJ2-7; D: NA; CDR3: CASSQGTVSSYEQYF; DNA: TGTGCCAGCAGCCAAGGGACGGTGAGTTCCTACGAGCAGTACTTC
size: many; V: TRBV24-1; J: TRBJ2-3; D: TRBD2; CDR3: CATSDERGTGTDTQYF; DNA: TGTGCCACCAGTGACGAGCGGGGGACGGGTACAGATACGCAGTATTTT
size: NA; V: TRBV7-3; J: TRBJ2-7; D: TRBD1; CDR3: CASSSEGQAYEQYF; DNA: TGTGCCAGCAGCTCCGAGGGACAGGCCTACGAGCAGTACTTC
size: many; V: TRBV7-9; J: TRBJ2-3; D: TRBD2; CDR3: CASRTTAAGEDTQYF; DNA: TGTGCCAGCAGAACTACGGCGGCGGGGGAGGATACGCAGTATTTT
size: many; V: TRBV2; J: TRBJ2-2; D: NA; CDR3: CASRPRFANTGELFF; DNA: TGTGCCAGCAGACCCCGATTCGCGAACACCGGGGAGCTGTTTTTT
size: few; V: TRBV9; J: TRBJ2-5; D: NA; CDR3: CASSVGQRQETQYF; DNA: TGTGCCAGCAGCGTAGGACAGAGGCAAGAGACCCAGTACTTC
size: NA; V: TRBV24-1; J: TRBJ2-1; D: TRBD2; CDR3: CATREAGESYNEQFF; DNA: TGTGCCACCAGGGAAGCGGGAGAGAGCTACAATGAGCAGTTCTTC
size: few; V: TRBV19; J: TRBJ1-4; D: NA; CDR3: CASSSDHRRLNNEKLFF; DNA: TGTGCCAGTAGCTCCGACCATAGACGGCTAAATAATGAAAAACTGTTTTTT
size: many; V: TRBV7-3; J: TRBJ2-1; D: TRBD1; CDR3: CASSLNRDRGRREQFF; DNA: TGTGCCAGCAGCTTAAACCGGGACAGGGGTCGCAGAGAGCAGTTCTTC
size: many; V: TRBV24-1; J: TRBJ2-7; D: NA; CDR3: CATSDLQSGDNEQYF; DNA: TGTGCCACCAGTGATTTGCAGTCGGGGGACAACGAGCAGTACTTC
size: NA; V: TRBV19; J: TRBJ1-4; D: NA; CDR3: CASSMIMDEKLFF; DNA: TGTGCCAGTAGTATGATCATGGACGAAAAACTGTTTTTT
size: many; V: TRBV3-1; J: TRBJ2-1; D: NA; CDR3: CASSQAVGQANEQFF; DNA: TGTGCCAGCAGCCAAGCAGTAGGGCAGGCCAATGAGCAGTTCTTC
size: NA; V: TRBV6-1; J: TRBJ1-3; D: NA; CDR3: CASSTGLGNTIYF; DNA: TGTGCCAGCAGTACCGGACTCGGAAACACCATATATTTT
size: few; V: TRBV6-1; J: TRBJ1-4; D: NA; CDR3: CASSGGGHDEKLFF; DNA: TGTGCCAGCAGTGGTGGGGGGCACGATGAAAAACTGTTTTTT